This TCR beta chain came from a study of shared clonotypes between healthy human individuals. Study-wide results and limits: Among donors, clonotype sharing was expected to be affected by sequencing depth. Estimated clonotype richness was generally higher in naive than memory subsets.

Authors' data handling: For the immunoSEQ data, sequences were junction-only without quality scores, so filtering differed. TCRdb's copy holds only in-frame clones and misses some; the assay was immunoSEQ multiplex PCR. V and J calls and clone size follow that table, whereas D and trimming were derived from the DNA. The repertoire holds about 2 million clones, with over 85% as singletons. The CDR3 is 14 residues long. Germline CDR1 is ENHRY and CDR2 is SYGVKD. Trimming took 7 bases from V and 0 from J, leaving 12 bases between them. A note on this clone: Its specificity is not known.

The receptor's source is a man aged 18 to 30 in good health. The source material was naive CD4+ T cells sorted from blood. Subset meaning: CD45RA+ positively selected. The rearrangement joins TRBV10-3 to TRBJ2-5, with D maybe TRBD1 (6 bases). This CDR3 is CAIKEGTNQETQYF. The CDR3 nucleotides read TGTGCCATCAAGGAAGGGACAAACCAAGAGACCCAGTACTTC.